This T cell receptor beta chain came from a study of blood T cell repertoires in COVID-19. Study-level background: Samples of COVID-19 (acute and convalescent) were obtained from the United States, Italy and Spain. T cells, B-cell-depleted T cells, or PBMCs provided the cDNA or gDNA that served as material.

This clone was recorded once. Original handling: Reference gene primer amplification gave estimated nucleated cell counts. TCRdb's copy holds only in-frame clones and misses some; the assay was immunoSEQ multiplex PCR. V, J and clone size were drawn from that table, and D and trimming were deduced from the DNA. Of tens of thousands of clones in the sample, 88% were seen once. The CDR3 sequence is 13 residues long. Germline CDR1 reads MDHEN; CDR2 reads SYDVKM. V gave up 2 bases and J gave up 7 bases; unmatched junction bases: 1. The rearrangement uses TRBV28 and TRBJ1-4; 7 positions agree with TRBD1. The source of this sequence is a man aged 45-65 years with active COVID-19. Sequencing was done on a sample of peripheral blood. CDR3 coding DNA: TGTGCCAGCAGTTTACAGGGGGGTGAAAAACTGTTTTTT. It is translated as CASSLQGGEKLFF.